This TCR beta chain was identified during a study of identical twins. This clonotype appeared a few times. TCRdb re-called the 5' RACE reads through MiXCR, storing one row per CDR3 protein. The data hold approximately 240,000 distinct CDR3 sequences, with around 15% observed a single time. Trimming removed 3 bases from V and 0 bases from J, with 7 bases in between. The CDR3 length is 14 residues. Germline CDR1 SGDLS, CDR2 YYNGEE. The chain recombines TRBV9 with TRBJ1-5; D remains unclear. This clonotype originated in a woman between 18 and 29 years old in good health. The sequencing sample was made of memory (CD45RO+) T cells sorted from blood. CDR3 sequence reads: CASSAHHSNQPQHF. DNA of the CDR3: TGTGCCAGCAGCGCACACCATAGCAATCAGCCCCAGCATTTT.